These T cell receptor beta chains were read from a single sample in a study of blood T cell repertoires in COVID-19. The protocol was immunoSEQ multiplex PCR, while the TCRdb copy is restricted to in-frame clones and leaves out a portion. The sample includes around 140,000 clones, around 90% of them seen just once. The material sequenced was peripheral blood. The receptors shown here come from a man between 65 and 80 years old with acute or convalescent COVID-19. The CDR3 runs from the conserved cysteine through the conserved F or W. The D gene is left open where the match is weak. Size is omitted from some rows. Given values are once, few, many or a class for expanded clones.

>TRBV28|TRBD1|TRBJ2-5|-
TGTGCCAGCAGCCCAATGGAAGGGGGCCTGTACCAAGAGACCCAGTACTTC
CASSPMEGGLYQETQYF
>TRBV7-9|-|TRBJ1-2|-
TGTGCCAGCAGCATTCGGAACCAGTGGTCTAGCTATGGCTACACCTTC
CASSIRNQWSSYGYTF
>TRBV19|-|TRBJ1-2|once
TGTGCCAGTAGTATTGGGCGGACAGACAACTATGGCTACACCTTC
CASSIGRTDNYGYTF
>TRBV4-2|-|TRBJ1-2|-
TGTGCCAGCAGCCAGGCCCGACAGGCAAACCTATTTAACTATGGCTACACCTTC
CASSQARQANLFNYGYTF
>TRBV4-2|TRBD2|TRBJ2-2|-
TGTGCCAGCAGCCCCCGAGCGGGAGGGGCGAACACCGGGGAGCTGTTTTTT
CASSPRAGGANTGELFF
>TRBV5-6|TRBD2|TRBJ2-1|once
TGTGCCAGCAGCTTGAATTGGGCTAGCGGTTATGAGCAGTTCTTC
CASSLNWASGYEQFF
>TRBV27|TRBD1|TRBJ1-1|-
TGTGCCAGCAGTCCCCGTTGGACAGGGGAGGGTAGGAACACTGAAGCTTTCTTT
CASSPRWTGEGRNTEAFF
>TRBV5-1|TRBD2|TRBJ2-2|-
TGCGCCAGCAGCCAGTTAGCGGGAGGGCCCCCCGGGGAGCTGTTTTTT
CASSQLAGGPPGELFF
>TRBV5-6|TRBD1|TRBJ1-2|few
TGTGCCAGCAGGCTACCGGGACAGGGTGGTGGCTACACCTTC
CASRLPGQGGGYTF
>TRBV19|-|TRBJ2-7|-
TGTGCCAGTAGCCCCCGGGGGAACTCCTACGAGCAGTACTTC
CASSPRGNSYEQYF
>TRBV2|-|TRBJ1-1|-
TGTGCCAGCAAATTGACAGGAAACACTGAAGCTTTCTTT
CASKLTGNTEAFF
>TRBV5-1|-|TRBJ1-3|-
TGCGCCAGCAGCTCCTCCCGACAGGCCTTATCTGGAAACACCATATATTTT
CASSSSRQALSGNTIYF
>TRBV15|TRBD1|TRBJ1-2|once
TGTGCCACGGGTCAGGGGGCCCTGAACTATGGCTACACCTTC
CATGQGALNYGYTF
>TRBV7-8|TRBD1|TRBJ1-2|-
TGTGCCAGCAGCTTAGTGGGCAGGGGGCCTAACTATGGCTACACCTTC
CASSLVGRGPNYGYTF
>TRBV7-8|TRBD1|TRBJ2-7|-
TGTGCCAGCAGCCCGCAGGGGGTCGGCTCCTACGAGCAGTACTTC
CASSPQGVGSYEQYF
>TRBV3-1/TRBV3-2|TRBD2|TRBJ2-3|once
TGTGCCAGCAGCCCCGCCCCCCTAGCGGGGGGCACAGATACGCAGTATTTT
CASSPAPLAGGTDTQYF
>TRBV28|TRBD1|TRBJ1-5|-
TGTGCCAGCAGCGATAAACGGAGGGGGCAGAGCAATCAGCCCCAGCATTTT
CASSDKRRGQSNQPQHF
>TRBV5-1|-|TRBJ2-7|-
TGCGCCAGCAGCGAGTCAGGCGGGTACCTCTACGAGCAGTACTTC
CASSESGGYLYEQYF
>TRBV5-4|-|TRBJ2-3|-
TGTGCCAGCAGCTTGGCAGGGCCGGGCACAGATACGCAGTATTTT
CASSLAGPGTDTQYF
>TRBV7-3|-|TRBJ2-4|-
TGTGCCAGCAGTCCGGGGGGCCAAAACATTCAGTACTTC
CASSPGGQNIQYF
>TRBV3-1/TRBV3-2|-|TRBJ2-7|-
TGTGCCAGCAGCCCCCAGGGCGCAACCTACGAGCAGTACTTC
CASSPQGATYEQYF
>TRBV2|-|TRBJ1-1|-
TGTGCCAGCAGTGGGACGGGAATGAACACTGAAGCTTTCTTT
CASSGTGMNTEAFF
>TRBV19|-|TRBJ2-3|-
TGTGCCAGTAGCCTTCCCCCCCCCACAGATACGCAGTATTTT
CASSLPPPTDTQYF
>TRBV27|-|TRBJ1-2|-
TGTGCCAGCAGTTTATCGGAGGGGTCTGGCTACACCTTC
CASSLSEGSGYTF
>TRBV19|-|TRBJ2-3|-
TGTGCCAGTAGTATAGGAGGGTACCCAGATACGCAGTATTTT
CASSIGGYPDTQYF
>TRBV5-6|-|TRBJ1-6|-
TGTGCCAGCAGCTTGGGGTTGGGGGCTGAGAATTCACCCCTCCACTTT
CASSLGLGAENSPLHF
>TRBV30|-|TRBJ1-1|-
TGTGCCCCCCCCCGAGCCCCGGAAGCTTTCTTT
CAPPRAPEAFF
>TRBV5-1|-|TRBJ1-1|-
TGCGCCAGCAGCTTGGGGCAGGGTGGCCGTCGGACTGAAGCTTTCTTT
CASSLGQGGRRTEAFF